Each of the 28 T cell receptor beta chains below was sequenced from the same sample in a study of cytomegalovirus exposure and HLA in healthy donors listed by TCRdb under 2017. The library relied on the immunoSEQ multiplex PCR assay. For the multiplex PCR, a mixture combining 60 forward primers for TCR Vbeta segments and 13 reverse primers for TCR Jbeta segments was used. TCRdb limited this immuneACCESS table to in-frame rearrangements with V and J called. A share of clones is missing; checked studies link under half to unresolved V genes, and the rest is unexplained. The table for this sample records fewer than 250,000 clones. Around 0.95% of the sample goes to the ten largest clones. The sequencing input was PBMCs. The source is a woman aged 25-40 years in good health and CMV-seropositive.

The chain uses TRBV15 and TRBJ2-5; tentatively, D is TRBD1 (6 bases). The germline V gene has CDR1 LNHNV and CDR2 YYDKDF (reference sequence). This CDR3 is 17 amino acids long. V lost 2 bases, J lost 0 bases, and 16 bases lay in between. Written as DNA, the CDR3 is TGTGCCACCAGCAGACTACCCCCAGGGGACCACCAAGAGACCCAGTACTTC. Amino acid sequence: CATSRLPPGDHQETQYF.

V usage is TRBV27 and J usage is TRBJ2-3, with D maybe TRBD1 (6 bases). Deletions cut 0 bases from V and 7 bases from J, with 14 bases between. The CDR3 has 15 residues. The germline V gene has CDR1 MNHEY and CDR2 SMNVEV (reference sequence). The CDR3 nucleotides read TGTGCCAGCAGTTTATCGTGGACAGCCAGGAATACGCAGTATTTT. It translates to CASSLSWTARNTQYF.

DNA of the CDR3: TGTGCCAGCAGCATGTTCCAGGGCGAATCTTCCTACGAGCAGTACTTC. Translating it yields CASSMFQGESSYEQYF. This sequence joins TRBV7-6 and TRBJ2-7; tentatively, D is TRBD1 (5 bases). Germline assignment: CDR1 SGHVS and CDR2 FNYEAQ. V was trimmed by 5 bases and J by 1 base, leaving 18 bases between them. This CDR3 has 16 residues.

The chain uses TRBV6-1 and TRBJ1-2; TRBD1 matches 7 bases. This CDR3 is 12 amino acids long. CDR1 and CDR2 (germline): MNHNS, SASEGT. V trimming: 7 bases; J trimming: 8 bases; junction bases outside the gene matches: 7. The CDR3 nucleotides read TGTGCCAGCACAGACAGGGTAGGCGGCTACACCTTC. It codes for CASTDRVGGYTF.

This chain joins TRBV7-9 and TRBJ2-3; 8 bases agree with TRBD1. Germline CDR1 and CDR2: SEHNR and FQNEAQ (reference sequence). The CDR3 loop spans 15 amino acids. V was clipped by 6 bases and J by 4 bases; unmatched bases: 9. The CDR3 coding sequence is TGTGCCAGCAGACGAGGGGACAGGCGGGCAGATACGCAGTATTTT. This gives the protein CASRRGDRRADTQYF.

V gene TRBV6-5 combines with J gene TRBJ2-7; the D gene is possibly TRBD2 (6 bases). Trimming pared 2 bases from V and 2 bases from J, leaving 13 bases between. Per the germline V gene, CDR1 is MNHEY and CDR2 is SVGAGI. The CDR3 consists of 15 residues. CDR3 in amino acids: CASSYRRGAAYEQYF. The DNA for the CDR3 is TGTGCCAGCAGTTACCGGAGGGGCGCGGCCTACGAGCAGTACTTC.

J is TRBJ2-5 and V is TRBV6-1; D remains unclear. V was trimmed by 1 base and J by 0 bases, leaving 6 bases between them. From germline, CDR1 is MNHNS and CDR2 SASEGT. The CDR3 runs 14 residues. The DNA for the CDR3 is TGTGCCAGCAGTGAAGGTCCCAACCAAGAGACCCAGTACTTC. As protein: CASSEGPNQETQYF.

For the CDR3, the DNA is TGTGCCAGCAGCCTAGCCGGGACAGGGGGATACAATGAGCAGTTCTTC. Translating it yields CASSLAGTGGYNEQFF. V gene TRBV11-3 combines with J gene TRBJ2-1; 11 bases agree with TRBD1. The trim removed 5 bases at V and 4 bases at J, leaving 7 bases unmatched. This CDR3 comprises 16 residues. Germline lookup yields CDR1 SGHNT and CDR2 YENEEA.

The rearrangement uses TRBV5-4 and TRBJ1-1; perhaps TRBD1 as D (6 bases). Per the germline V gene, CDR1 is SGHNT and CDR2 is YYREEE (reference sequence). The germline V and J ends were trimmed by 1 base and 1 base, with 14 bases remaining between them. The CDR3 totals 16 residues. CDR3 region: CASSLMGQGRNTEAFF. CDR3 in DNA: TGTGCCAGCAGCTTGATGGGGCAGGGGAGGAACACTGAAGCTTTCTTT.

The chain couples TRBV4-1 to TRBJ2-3, with 11 nucleotides matching TRBD2. The V gene end was trimmed by 2 bases and the J gene end by 4 bases; junction bases not matched to a gene: 8. Germline CDR1 is MGHRA and CDR2 is YSYEKL. The CDR3 is made up of 17 amino acids. CDR3 sequence: CASSQSVAGGPADTQYF. CDR3 sequence (DNA): TGCGCCAGCAGCCAAAGCGTAGCGGGGGGGCCCGCAGATACGCAGTATTTT.

The chain joins TRBV19 to TRBJ1-2, with D possibly being TRBD1 (5 bases). The V and J ends lost 5 bases and 3 bases respectively, with 22 bases between them. Germline assignment: CDR1 LNHDA and CDR2 SQIVND (reference sequence). The CDR3 covers 17 residues. The CDR3, as DNA: TGTGCCAGTAGTGCCAAAACCCTAAGGGGAGGTTACTATGGCTACACCTTC. Its protein product is CASSAKTLRGGYYGYTF.

This chain uses TRBV10-3 with TRBJ1-3; 7 bases align to TRBD1. Germline V CDR1 and CDR2: ENHRY, SYGVKD. This CDR3 comprises 14 residues. Trimming took 6 bases from V and 1 from J; bases not matched to a gene: 3. CDR3 loop: CAIRSQGSGNTIYF. The CDR3 nucleotides are TGTGCCATCAGATCACAGGGGTCTGGAAACACCATATATTTT.

This chain uses TRBV10-3 with TRBJ1-2; TRBD1 matches at 10 bases. V lost 6 bases to trimming and J lost 4 bases; unmatched junction nucleotides: 8. CDR1 is ENHRY, CDR2 SYGVKD, per germline. The CDR3 is made up of 15 amino acids. This CDR3 reads CAISPGTGVSYGYTF. The DNA of the CDR3 is TGTGCCATCAGCCCCGGGACAGGGGTCTCCTATGGCTACACCTTC.

CDR3 sequence reads: CSVEQGYEQYF. Here the CDR3 DNA reads TGCAGCGTTGAACAGGGTTACGAGCAGTACTTC. The chain links TRBV29-1 to TRBJ2-7; weak D call: TRBD1 (5 bases). The germline V gene has CDR1 SQVTM and CDR2 ANQGSEA. This CDR3 spans 11 amino acids. V lost 2 bases to trimming and J lost 4 bases, with 6 bases between them.

The V call is TRBV28, the J call TRBJ1-5; possible D gene TRBD1, 6 bases. The V gene lost 6 bases and the J gene lost 7 bases, with 19 bases spanning the gap. The CDR3 is 15 residues long. Germline V gene sequence: CDR1 MDHEN, CDR2 SYDVKM. CDR3: CASRSTGGNRQPQHF. The CDR3, as DNA: TGTGCCAGCAGATCTACTGGGGGCAACAGGCAGCCCCAGCATTTT. Supplemented by reference TRBV28 and TRBJ1-5, the full variable domain reads DVKVTQSSRYLVKRTGEKVFLECVQDMDHENMFWYRQDPGLGLRLIYFSYDVKMKEKGDIPEGYSVSREKKERFSLILESASTNQTSMYLCASRSTGGNRQPQHFGDGTRLSIL.

The chain employs TRBV19 and TRBJ2-2; 10 bases are a match to TRBD1. The CDR3 runs 15 residues. After removal of 10 bases from V and 2 bases from J, the junction contained 7 bases not matched to a gene. CDR1 is LNHDA and CDR2 is SQIVND in the germline V gene (reference sequence). This chain's CDR3 is CATSGQGTNTGELFF. The CDR3 DNA reads as TGTGCCACCTCGGGACAGGGGACAAACACCGGGGAGCTGTTTTTT.

The V call is TRBV4-2, the J call TRBJ1-1; maybe TRBD1 (6 bases). The germline CDR1 and CDR2 sequences are LGHNA and YNFKEQ. The CDR3 runs to 15 residues. The V gene lost 4 bases and the J gene lost 5 bases, with 17 bases spanning the gap. The CDR3 DNA sequence: TGTGCCAGCAGCCGAGGGGGACCTACGGGGACTGAAGCTTTCTTT. Its translation is CASSRGGPTGTEAFF.

The chain recombines TRBV9 with TRBJ1-1; perhaps TRBD1 as D (5 bases). Trimming shortened V by 5 bases and J by 6 bases, and 11 bases separated the two germline ends. CDR1 SGDLS and CDR2 YYNGEE come from the germline V gene. CDR3 length: 12 amino acids. CDR3 sequence: CASSTPTAEAFF. CDR3 in DNA: TGTGCCAGCAGTACTCCGACAGCTGAAGCTTTCTTT.

This chain uses TRBV2 with TRBJ2-7; 7 positions match TRBD1. Germline loops: CDR1 SNHLY, CDR2 FYNNEI. The CDR3 is 14 amino acids. V lost 6 bases, J lost 2 bases, and 7 bases stayed unmatched. The CDR3 sequence is CASRTDRLTYEQYF. CDR3 sequence (DNA): TGTGCCAGCAGGACGGACAGGCTAACCTACGAGCAGTACTTC. The full variable domain, rest sourced from reference TRBV2 and TRBJ2-7, is EPEVTQTPSHQVTQMGQEVILRCVPISNHLYFYWYRQILGQKVEFLVSFYNNEISEKSEIFDDQFSVERPDGSNFTLKIRSTKLEDSAMYFCASRTDRLTYEQYFGPGTRLTVT.

The V gene is TRBV7-2, the J gene TRBJ2-2; 11 nucleotides align to TRBD2. Trimming at V came to 2 bases and at J to 7 bases, leaving 6 bases not matched to a gene. Germline V lookup: CDR1 SGHTA, CDR2 FQGNSA. The CDR3 length is 16 residues. In DNA form, the CDR3 reads TGTGCCAGCAGCTTAACTAGCGGGAGTAAAATCGGGGAGCTGTTTTTT. This gives the protein CASSLTSGSKIGELFF.

The chain combines TRBV10-3 with TRBJ2-5; TRBD1 agrees at 7 bases. In germline, CDR1 is ENHRY, CDR2 SYGVKD. V dropped 0 bases and J dropped 2; count of bases not matched to a gene: 6. The CDR3 covers 16 residues. CDR3 nucleotide sequence: TGTGCCATCAGTGAGTCGAACAGGGGTTTACAAGAGACCCAGTACTTC. Residues: CAISESNRGLQETQYF.

The chain recombines TRBV9 with TRBJ2-7; TRBD2 matches at 7 bases. Germline CDR1 and CDR2: SGDLS and YYNGEE. The CDR3 has 16 amino acids. With V trimmed by 5 bases and J by 2 bases, 13 bases remained unmatched. CDR3 bases: TGTGCCAGCAGTCCCTATACGGCGGGAGTTGCCTACGAGCAGTACTTC. It translates to CASSPYTAGVAYEQYF.

V usage is TRBV7-2 and J usage is TRBJ1-4, with D tentatively TRBD1 (5 bases). CDR3 size: 18 residues. Trimming pared 4 bases from V and 0 bases from J, leaving 18 bases between. The germline gives CDR1 SGHTA, CDR2 FQGNSA. DNA of the CDR3: TGTGCCAGCAGCTCGAGGCATCCTACAGGAACAACTAATGAAAAACTGTTTTTT. The encoded protein is CASSSRHPTGTTNEKLFF. Together with reference TRBV7-2 and TRBJ1-4, the CDR3 gives the full variable domain: GAGVSQSPSNKVTEKGKDVELRCDPISGHTALYWYRQSLGQGLEFLIYFQGNSAPDKSGLPSDRFSAERTGGSVSTLTIQRTQQEDSAVYLCASSSRHPTGTTNEKLFFGSGTQLSVL.

This rearrangement joins TRBV7-2 to TRBJ2-7; 9 nucleotides match TRBD2. V gave up 4 bases and J gave up 0 bases; unmatched junction bases: 7. CDR3 size: 16 residues. CDR1 and CDR2 (germline): SGHTA, FQGNSA. This chain's CDR3 is CASSYGSGSSSYEQYF. DNA of the CDR3: TGTGCCAGCAGCTATGGTAGCGGGAGCAGCTCCTACGAGCAGTACTTC.

The chain joins TRBV9 to TRBJ2-3; 8 bases agree with TRBD2. This CDR3 has 16 residues. In germline, CDR1 is SGDLS, CDR2 YYNGEE. The junction had 5 bases not matched to a gene; V was cut back by 2 bases and J by 0 bases. CDR3 coding DNA: TGTGCCAGCAGCGTTTTAAGCGGGAGTAGCACAGATACGCAGTATTTT. It specifies CASSVLSGSSTDTQYF.

DNA for the CDR3: TGTGCCAGCAGCTTAGATCCCACAGGGCCCCGAGCTTTCTTT. Residues: CASSLDPTGPRAFF. The chain employs TRBV11-2 and TRBJ1-1, with a possible D match to TRBD1 (6 bases). Germline lookup yields CDR1 SGHAT and CDR2 FQNNGV. Trimming left V 0 bases short and J 10 bases short, with 15 bases between. This CDR3 region has 14 residues.

The rearrangement links TRBV6-4 to TRBJ1-2, with D possibly TRBD1 on 6 matching bases. Germline CDR1 and CDR2: MRHNA and SNTAGT. CDR3 length: 13 residues. Trimming left V 4 bases short and J 3 bases short, with 9 bases between. CDR3 residues: CASSVDSDYGYTF. CDR3 DNA sequence: TGTGCCAGCAGTGTGGACAGCGACTATGGCTACACCTTC.

CDR3 sequence reads: CASSNRANTEAFF. The CDR3 nucleotides read TGTGCCAGCTCAAACAGGGCTAACACTGAAGCTTTCTTT. The chain uses TRBV18 and TRBJ1-1; a possible D gene is TRBD1 (6 bases). CDR1 KGHSH and CDR2 LQKENI come from the germline V gene. CDR3 length: 13 residues. V dropped 5 bases and J dropped 2 bases, with 9 bases sitting between them.